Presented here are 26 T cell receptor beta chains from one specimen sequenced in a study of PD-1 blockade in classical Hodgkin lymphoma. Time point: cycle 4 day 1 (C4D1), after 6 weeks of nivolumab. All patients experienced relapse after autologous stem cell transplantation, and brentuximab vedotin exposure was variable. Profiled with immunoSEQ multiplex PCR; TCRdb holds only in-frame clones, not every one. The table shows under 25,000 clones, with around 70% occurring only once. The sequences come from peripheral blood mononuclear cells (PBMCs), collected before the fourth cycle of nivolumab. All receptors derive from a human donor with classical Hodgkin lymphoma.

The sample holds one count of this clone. CDR3 amino acids: CASSPRDTEGGHSPLHF. CDR3 coding DNA: TGCGCCAGCAGCCCTCGGGACACCGAGGGAGGTCATTCACCCCTCCACTTT. The chain couples TRBV4-3 to TRBJ1-6, with a tentative D call TRBD1 (6 bases). CDR1 LGHNA and CDR2 YSLEER come from the germline V gene. The CDR3 runs 17 residues. Trimming took off 4 bases at V and 8 bases at J, with 21 bases between the two ends.

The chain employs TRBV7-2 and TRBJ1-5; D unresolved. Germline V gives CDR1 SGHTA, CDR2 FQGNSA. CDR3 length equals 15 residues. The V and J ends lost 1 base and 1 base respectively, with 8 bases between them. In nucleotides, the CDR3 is TGTGCCAGCAGCTTAGTCGGGCAGAGCAATCAGCCCCAGCATTTT. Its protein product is CASSLVGQSNQPQHF.

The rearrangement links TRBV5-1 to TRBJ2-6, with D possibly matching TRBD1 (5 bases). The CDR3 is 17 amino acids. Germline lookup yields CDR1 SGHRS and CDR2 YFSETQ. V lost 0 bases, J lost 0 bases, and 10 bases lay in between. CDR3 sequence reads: CASSLDGANSGANVLTF. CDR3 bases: TGCGCCAGCAGCTTGGATGGGGCCAACTCTGGGGCCAACGTCCTGACTTTC.

CDR3 DNA sequence: TGCGCCAGCAGCCAGAACAAGTTGGAGATGAACACTGAAGCTTTCTTT. It translates to CASSQNKLEMNTEAFF. The V call is TRBV4-1, the J call TRBJ1-1; D uncertain. CDR3 length: 16 residues. The ends were cut back, 3 bases at V and 0 bases at J, with 14 bases in the middle. Germline assignment: CDR1 MGHRA and CDR2 YSYEKL.

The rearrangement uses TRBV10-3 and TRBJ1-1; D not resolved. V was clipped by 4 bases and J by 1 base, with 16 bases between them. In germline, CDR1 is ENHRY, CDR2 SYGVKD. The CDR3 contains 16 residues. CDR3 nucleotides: TGTGCCATCAGTGCGGGAGAGTGGAGTGGGAACACTGAAGCTTTCTTT. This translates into CAISAGEWSGNTEAFF.

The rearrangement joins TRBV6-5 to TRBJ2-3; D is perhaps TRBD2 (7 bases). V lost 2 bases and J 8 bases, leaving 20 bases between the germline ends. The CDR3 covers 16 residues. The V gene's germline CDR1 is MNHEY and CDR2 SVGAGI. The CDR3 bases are TGTGCCAGCAGTTACGATTCGGGGGGCCTCGCGGGTACGCAGTATTTT. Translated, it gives CASSYDSGGLAGTQYF.

CDR3 region: CASSRASGNTIYF. The CDR3 bases are TGCGCCAGCAGCCGTGCCTCTGGAAACACCATATATTTT. V gene TRBV5-1 combines with J gene TRBJ1-3, with D hard to call. Germline V gene lookup returns CDR1 SGHRS and CDR2 YFSETQ. The CDR3 totals 13 residues. Trimming shortened V by 4 bases and J by 0 bases, and 5 bases separated the two germline ends.

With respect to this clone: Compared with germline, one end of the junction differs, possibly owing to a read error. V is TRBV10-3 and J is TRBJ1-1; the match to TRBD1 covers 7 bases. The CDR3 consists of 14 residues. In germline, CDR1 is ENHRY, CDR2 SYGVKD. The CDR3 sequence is CATSFGTANTEAFF. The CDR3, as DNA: TGTGCCACCAGTTTCGGGACAGCGAACACTGAAGCTTTCTTT.

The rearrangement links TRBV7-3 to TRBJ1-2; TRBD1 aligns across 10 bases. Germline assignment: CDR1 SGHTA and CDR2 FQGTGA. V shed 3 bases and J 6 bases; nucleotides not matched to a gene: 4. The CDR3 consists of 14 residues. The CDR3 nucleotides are TGTGCCAGCAGCTTGACGGGACAGGGGAATGGCTACACCTTC. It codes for CASSLTGQGNGYTF.

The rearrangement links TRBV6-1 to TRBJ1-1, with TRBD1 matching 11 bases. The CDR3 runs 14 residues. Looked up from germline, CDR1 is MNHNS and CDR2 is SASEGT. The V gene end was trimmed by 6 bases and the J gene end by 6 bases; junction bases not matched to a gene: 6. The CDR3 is CASRGTGGFAEAFF. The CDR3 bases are TGTGCCAGCAGGGGGACAGGGGGTTTCGCTGAAGCTTTCTTT.

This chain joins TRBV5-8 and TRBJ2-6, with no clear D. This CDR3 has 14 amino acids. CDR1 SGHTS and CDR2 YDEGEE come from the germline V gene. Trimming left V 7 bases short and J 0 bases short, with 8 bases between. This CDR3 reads CASGVYSGANVLTF. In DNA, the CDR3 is TGTGCCAGCGGGGTTTACTCTGGGGCCAACGTCCTGACTTTC.

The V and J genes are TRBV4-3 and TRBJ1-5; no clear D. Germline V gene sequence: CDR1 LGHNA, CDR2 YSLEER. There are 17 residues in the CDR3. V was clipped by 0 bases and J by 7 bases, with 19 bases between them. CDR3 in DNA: TGCGCCAGCAGCCAAGATCGTCAGGCTCTTCTCAGCCAGCCCCAGCATTTT. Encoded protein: CASSQDRQALLSQPQHF.

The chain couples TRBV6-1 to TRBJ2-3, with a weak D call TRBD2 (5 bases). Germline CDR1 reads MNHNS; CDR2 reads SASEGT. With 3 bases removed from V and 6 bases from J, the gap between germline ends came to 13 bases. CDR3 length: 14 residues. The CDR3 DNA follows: TGTGCCAGCAGTGAGCGGGCCTTGGGGGATACGCAGTATTTT. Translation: CASSERALGDTQYF.

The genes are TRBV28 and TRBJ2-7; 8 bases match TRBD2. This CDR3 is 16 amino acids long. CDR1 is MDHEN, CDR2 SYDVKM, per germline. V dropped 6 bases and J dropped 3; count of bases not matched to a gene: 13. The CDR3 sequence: CASSLGLAGRFYEQYF. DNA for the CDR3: TGTGCCAGCAGCCTTGGGCTAGCGGGCCGATTCTACGAGCAGTACTTC.

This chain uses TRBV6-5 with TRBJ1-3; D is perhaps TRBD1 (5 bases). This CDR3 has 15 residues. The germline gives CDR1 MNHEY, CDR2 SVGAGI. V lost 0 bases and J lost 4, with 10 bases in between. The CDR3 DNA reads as TGTGCCAGCAGTTACTCCCCAGGGCAGGGAAACACCATATATTTT. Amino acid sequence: CASSYSPGQGNTIYF.

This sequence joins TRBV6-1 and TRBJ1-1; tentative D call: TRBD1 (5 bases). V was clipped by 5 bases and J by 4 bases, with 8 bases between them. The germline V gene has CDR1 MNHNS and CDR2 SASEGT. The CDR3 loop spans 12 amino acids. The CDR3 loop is CASSLGVTEAFF. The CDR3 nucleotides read TGTGCCAGCAGTCTAGGGGTCACTGAAGCTTTCTTT.

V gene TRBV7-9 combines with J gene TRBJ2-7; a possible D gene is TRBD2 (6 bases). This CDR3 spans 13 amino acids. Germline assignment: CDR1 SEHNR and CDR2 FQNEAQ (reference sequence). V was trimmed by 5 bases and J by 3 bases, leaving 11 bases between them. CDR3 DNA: TGTGCCAGCAGCCACGCGGGACTCTACGAGCAGTACTTC. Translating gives CASSHAGLYEQYF.

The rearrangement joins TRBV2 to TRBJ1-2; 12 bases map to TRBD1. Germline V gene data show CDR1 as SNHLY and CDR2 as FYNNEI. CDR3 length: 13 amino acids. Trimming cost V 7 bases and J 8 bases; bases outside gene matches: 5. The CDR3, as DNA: TGTGCCAGCAAGGGACAGGGGGCGCGGGGCTACACCTTC. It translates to CASKGQGARGYTF.

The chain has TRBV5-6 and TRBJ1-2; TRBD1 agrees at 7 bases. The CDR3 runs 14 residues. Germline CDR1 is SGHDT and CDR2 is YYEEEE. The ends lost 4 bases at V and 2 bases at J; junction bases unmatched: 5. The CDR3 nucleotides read TGTGCCAGCAGCAGAGGGGGCTCGAACTATGGCTACACCTTC. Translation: CASSRGGSNYGYTF.

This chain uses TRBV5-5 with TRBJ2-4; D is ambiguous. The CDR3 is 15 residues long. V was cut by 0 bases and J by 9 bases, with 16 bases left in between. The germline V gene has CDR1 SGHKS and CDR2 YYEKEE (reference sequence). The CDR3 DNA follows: TGTGCCAGCAGCTTGGCGGGCGATGGAGCGCTCATTCAGTACTTC. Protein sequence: CASSLAGDGALIQYF.

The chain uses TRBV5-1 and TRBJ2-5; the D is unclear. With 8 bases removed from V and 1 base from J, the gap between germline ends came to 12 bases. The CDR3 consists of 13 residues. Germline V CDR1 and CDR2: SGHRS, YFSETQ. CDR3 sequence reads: CASRLGFQETQYF. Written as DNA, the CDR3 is TGCGCCAGTAGGTTGGGGTTCCAAGAGACCCAGTACTTC.

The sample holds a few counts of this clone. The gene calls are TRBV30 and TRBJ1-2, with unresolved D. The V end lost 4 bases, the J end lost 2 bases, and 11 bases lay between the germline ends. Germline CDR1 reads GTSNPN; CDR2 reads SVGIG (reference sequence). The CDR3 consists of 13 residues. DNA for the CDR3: TGTGCCTGGACTCCCCTGGGAAACTATGGCTACACCTTC. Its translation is CAWTPLGNYGYTF.

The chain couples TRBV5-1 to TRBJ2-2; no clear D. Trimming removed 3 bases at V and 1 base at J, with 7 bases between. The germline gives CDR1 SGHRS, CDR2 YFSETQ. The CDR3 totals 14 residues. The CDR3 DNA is TGCGCCAGCAGCTCTCTCAGGAACACCGGGGAGCTGTTTTTT. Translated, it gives CASSSLRNTGELFF.

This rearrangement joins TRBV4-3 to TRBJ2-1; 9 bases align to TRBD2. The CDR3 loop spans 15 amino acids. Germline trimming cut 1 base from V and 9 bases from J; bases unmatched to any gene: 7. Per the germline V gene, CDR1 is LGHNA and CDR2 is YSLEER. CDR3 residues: CASSQGAGGFVEQFF. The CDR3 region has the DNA TGCGCCAGCAGCCAAGGAGCGGGAGGTTTCGTTGAGCAGTTCTTC.

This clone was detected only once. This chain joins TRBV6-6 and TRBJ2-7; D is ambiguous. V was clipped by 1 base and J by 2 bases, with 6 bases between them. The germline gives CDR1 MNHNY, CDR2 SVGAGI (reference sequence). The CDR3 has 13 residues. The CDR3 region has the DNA TGTGCCAGCAGTTACTTTGAGGCCTACGAGCAGTACTTC. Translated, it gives CASSYFEAYEQYF.

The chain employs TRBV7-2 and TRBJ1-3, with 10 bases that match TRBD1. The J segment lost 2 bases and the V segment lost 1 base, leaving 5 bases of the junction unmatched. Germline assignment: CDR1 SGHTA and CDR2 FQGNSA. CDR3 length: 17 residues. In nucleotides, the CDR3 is TGTGCCAGCAGCTTAGTCCCGGGACAGGGGACTGGAAACACCATATATTTT. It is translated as CASSLVPGQGTGNTIYF.